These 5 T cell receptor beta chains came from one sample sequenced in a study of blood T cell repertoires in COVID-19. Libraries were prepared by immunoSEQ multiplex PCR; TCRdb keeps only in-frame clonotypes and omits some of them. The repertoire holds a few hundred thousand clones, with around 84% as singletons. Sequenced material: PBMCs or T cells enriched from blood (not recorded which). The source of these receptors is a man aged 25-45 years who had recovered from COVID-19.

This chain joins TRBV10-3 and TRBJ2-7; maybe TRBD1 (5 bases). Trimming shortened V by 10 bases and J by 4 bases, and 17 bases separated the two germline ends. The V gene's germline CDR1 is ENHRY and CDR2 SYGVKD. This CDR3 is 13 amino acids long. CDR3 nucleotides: TGTGCCACGACCGCCCAGGGTGCTTACGAGCAGTACTTC. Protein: CATTAQGAYEQYF.

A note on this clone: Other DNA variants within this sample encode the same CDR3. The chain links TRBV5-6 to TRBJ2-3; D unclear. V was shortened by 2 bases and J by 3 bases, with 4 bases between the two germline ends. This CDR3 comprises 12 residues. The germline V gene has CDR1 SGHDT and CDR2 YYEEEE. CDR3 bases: TGTGCCAGCAGCTTCTCGACAGATACGCAGTATTTT. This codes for CASSFSTDTQYF.

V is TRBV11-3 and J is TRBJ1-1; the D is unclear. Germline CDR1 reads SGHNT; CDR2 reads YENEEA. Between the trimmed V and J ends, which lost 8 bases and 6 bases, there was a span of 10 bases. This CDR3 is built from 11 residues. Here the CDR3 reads CASGREAEAFF. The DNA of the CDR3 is TGTGCCAGCGGACGGGAGGCTGAAGCTTTCTTT.

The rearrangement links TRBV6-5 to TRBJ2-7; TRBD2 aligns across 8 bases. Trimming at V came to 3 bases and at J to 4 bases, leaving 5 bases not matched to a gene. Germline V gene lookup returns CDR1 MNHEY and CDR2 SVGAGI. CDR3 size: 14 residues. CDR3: CASSYTSGGYEQYF. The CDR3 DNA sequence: TGTGCCAGCAGTTATACTAGCGGTGGGTACGAGCAGTACTTC.

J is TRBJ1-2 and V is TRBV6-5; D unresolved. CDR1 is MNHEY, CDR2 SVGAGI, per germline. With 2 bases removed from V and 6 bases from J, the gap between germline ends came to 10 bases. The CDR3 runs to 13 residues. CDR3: CASSYGQDNGYTF. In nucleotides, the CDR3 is TGTGCCAGCAGTTACGGGCAGGATAATGGCTACACCTTC.